This T cell receptor beta chain derives from a study of blood T cell repertoires in COVID-19. Individuals drawn from under 30 US areas were about 18 to 90 years old. Participant-reported clinical history was the basis for cohort assignment. The CDR3 loop spans 17 amino acids. V lost 10 bases to trimming and J lost 7 bases, with 28 bases between them. Germline-derived CDR1 and CDR2 are MRHNA and SNTAGT. Per the authors' pipeline: The authors estimated nucleated cell counts from reference gene primer amplification. Here immunoSEQ multiplex PCR was the method, and the copy in TCRdb shows in-frame clones only, minus some. V, J and clone size were drawn from that table, and D and trimming were deduced from the DNA. This table holds some 300,000 clones, less than 90% found once.

The receptor's source is a woman aged 25 to 39 who had recovered from COVID-19. The chain couples TRBV6-4 to TRBJ2-2, with D possibly being TRBD2 (6 bases). The sample taken for sequencing was PBMCs or T cells enriched from blood (not recorded which). CDR3 sequence reads: CATKGLEGPLYVGELFF. The CDR3 DNA sequence: TGTGCCACCAAAGGGTTGGAGGGGCCCCTTTATGTCGGGGAGCTGTTTTTT.